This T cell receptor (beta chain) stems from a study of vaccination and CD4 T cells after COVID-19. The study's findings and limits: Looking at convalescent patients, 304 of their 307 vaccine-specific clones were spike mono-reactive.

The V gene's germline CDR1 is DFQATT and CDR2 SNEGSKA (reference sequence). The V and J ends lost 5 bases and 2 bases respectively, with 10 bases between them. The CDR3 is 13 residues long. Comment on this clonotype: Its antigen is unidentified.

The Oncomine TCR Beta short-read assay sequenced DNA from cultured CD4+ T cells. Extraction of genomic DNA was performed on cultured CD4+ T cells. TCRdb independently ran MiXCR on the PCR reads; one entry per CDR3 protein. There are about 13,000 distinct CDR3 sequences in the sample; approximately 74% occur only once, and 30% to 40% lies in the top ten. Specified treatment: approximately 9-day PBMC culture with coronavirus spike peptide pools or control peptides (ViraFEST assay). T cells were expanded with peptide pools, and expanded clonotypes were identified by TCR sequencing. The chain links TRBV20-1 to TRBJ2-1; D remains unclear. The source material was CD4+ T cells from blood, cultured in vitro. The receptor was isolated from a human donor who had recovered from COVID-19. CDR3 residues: CSAVLSPYNEQFF. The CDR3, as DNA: TGCAGTGCTGTATTGTCCCCCTACAATGAGCAGTTCTTC.